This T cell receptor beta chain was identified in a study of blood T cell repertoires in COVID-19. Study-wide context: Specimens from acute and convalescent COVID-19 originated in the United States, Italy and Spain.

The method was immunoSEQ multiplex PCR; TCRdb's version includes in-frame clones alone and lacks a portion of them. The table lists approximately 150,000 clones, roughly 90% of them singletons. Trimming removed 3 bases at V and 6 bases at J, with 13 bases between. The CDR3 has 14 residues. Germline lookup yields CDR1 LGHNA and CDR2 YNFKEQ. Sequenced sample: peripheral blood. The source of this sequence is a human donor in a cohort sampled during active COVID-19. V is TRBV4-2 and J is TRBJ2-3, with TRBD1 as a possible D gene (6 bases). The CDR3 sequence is CASSQTGSIDTQYF. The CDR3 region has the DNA TGTGCCAGCAGCCAGACAGGATCCATCGATACGCAGTATTTT.